This T cell receptor (beta chain) originates from a study of T cell responses to AZD1222 COVID-19 vaccine. Notes on the study in general: When two AZD1222 doses had been given, Spike-specific TCR breadth and depth rose.

CDR1 and CDR2 (germline): LNHDA, SQIVND (reference sequence). Trimming removed 3 bases from V and 2 bases from J, with 10 bases in between. This CDR3 is 14 amino acids long. A note on this clone: The antigen is not known.

TCRdb keeps only in-frame clones here, not all; method: immunoSEQ multiplex PCR. The sample records about 120,000 clones, over 80% being singletons. The sequencing used peripheral blood, collected on day 0 of AZD1222 vaccination. The TCR comes from an adult in good health. The V and J genes are TRBV19 and TRBJ1-2; no clear D. In DNA form, the CDR3 reads TGTGCCAGTAGTATTCCCGCGTCGAACTATGGCTACACCTTC. This translates into CASSIPASNYGYTF.